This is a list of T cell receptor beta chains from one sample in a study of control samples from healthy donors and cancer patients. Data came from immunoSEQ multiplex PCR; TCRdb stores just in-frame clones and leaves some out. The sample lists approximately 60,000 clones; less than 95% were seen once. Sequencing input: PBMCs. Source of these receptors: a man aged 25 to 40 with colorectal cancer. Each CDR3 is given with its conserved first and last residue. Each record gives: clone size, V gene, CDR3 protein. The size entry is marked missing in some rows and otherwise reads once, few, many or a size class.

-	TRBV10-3	CAIRGLDEKLFF
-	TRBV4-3	CASSQEKGRDSQFF
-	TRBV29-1	CSVEVQGFSGNTIYF
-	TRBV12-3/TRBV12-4	CASSFGPYEQYF
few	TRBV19	CASSQSPGVQETQYF
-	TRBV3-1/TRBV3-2	CASSQDGAWEQFF
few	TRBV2	CASSRQGVDEKLFF
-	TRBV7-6	CASSLAGTSWTGELFF
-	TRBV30	CAWSENMNTEAFF
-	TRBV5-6	CASSLGGTDFYGYTF